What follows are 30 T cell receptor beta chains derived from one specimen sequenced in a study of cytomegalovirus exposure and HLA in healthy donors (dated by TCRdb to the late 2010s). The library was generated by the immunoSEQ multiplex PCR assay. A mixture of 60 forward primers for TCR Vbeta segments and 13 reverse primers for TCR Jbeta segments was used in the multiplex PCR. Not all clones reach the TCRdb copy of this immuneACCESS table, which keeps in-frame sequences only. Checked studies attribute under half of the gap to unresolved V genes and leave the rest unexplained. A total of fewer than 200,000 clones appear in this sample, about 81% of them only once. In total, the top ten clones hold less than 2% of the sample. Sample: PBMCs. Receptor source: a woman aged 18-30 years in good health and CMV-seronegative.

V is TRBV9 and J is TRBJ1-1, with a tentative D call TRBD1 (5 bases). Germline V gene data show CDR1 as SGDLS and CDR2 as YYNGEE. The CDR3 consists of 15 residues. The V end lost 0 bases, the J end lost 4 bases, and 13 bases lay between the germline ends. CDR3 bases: TGTGCCAGCAGCGTAGATATAGGGGAGGGCACTGAAGCTTTCTTT. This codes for CASSVDIGEGTEAFF.

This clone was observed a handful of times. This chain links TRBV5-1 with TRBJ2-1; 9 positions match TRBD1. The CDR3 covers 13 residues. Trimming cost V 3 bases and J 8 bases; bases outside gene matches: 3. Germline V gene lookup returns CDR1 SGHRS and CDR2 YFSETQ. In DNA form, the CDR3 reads TGCGCCAGCAGCTGGGGGGACAGGGATGAGCAGTTCTTC. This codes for CASSWGDRDEQFF.

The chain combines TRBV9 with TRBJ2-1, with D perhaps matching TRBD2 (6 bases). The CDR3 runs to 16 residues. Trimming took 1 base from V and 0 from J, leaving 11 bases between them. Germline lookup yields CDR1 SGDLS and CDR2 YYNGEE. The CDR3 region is CASSVPGSNSYNEQFF. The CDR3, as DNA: TGTGCCAGCAGCGTACCCGGGAGTAACTCCTACAATGAGCAGTTCTTC.

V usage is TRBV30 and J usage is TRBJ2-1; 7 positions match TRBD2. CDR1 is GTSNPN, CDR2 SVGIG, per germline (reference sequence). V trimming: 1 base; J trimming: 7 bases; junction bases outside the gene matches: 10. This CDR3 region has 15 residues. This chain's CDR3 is CAWSEASGVENEQFF. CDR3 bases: TGTGCCTGGAGTGAGGCTAGCGGTGTTGAGAATGAGCAGTTCTTC.

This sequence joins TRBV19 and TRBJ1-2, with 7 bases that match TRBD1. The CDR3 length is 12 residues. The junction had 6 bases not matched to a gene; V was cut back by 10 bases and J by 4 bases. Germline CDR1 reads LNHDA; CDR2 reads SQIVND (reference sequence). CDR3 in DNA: TGTGCCACCGGGGACAGCCTCTATGGCTACACCTTC. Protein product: CATGDSLYGYTF. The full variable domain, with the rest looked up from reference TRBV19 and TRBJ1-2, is DGGITQSPKYLFRKEGQNVTLSCEQNLNHDAMYWYRQDPGQGLRLIYYSQIVNDFQKGDIAEGYSVSREKKESFPLTVTSAQKNPTAFYLCATGDSLYGYTFGSGTRLTVV.

For the CDR3, the DNA is TGTGCCAGCCAAAAACGGGGGGGCAAGCCCGGGGAGCTGTTTTTT. This encodes CASQKRGGKPGELFF. The gene calls are TRBV11-3 and TRBJ2-2, with TRBD2 matching 8 bases. The trim removed 8 bases at V and 6 bases at J, leaving 11 bases unmatched. Germline loops: CDR1 SGHNT, CDR2 YENEEA. There are 15 residues in the CDR3.

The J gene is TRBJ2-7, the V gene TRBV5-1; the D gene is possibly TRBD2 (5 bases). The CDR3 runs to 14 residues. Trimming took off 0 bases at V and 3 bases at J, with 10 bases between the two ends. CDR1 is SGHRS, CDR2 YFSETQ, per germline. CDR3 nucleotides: TGCGCCAGCAGCTTGGTCGGGGTACGCTACGAGCAGTACTTC. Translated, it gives CASSLVGVRYEQYF.

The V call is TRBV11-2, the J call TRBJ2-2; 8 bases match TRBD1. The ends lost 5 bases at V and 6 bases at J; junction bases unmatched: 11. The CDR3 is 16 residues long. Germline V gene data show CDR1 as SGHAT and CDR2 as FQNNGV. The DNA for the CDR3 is TGTGCCAGCAGCCTGATGGGACAGGCCAACGCCGGGGAGCTGTTTTTT. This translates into CASSLMGQANAGELFF.

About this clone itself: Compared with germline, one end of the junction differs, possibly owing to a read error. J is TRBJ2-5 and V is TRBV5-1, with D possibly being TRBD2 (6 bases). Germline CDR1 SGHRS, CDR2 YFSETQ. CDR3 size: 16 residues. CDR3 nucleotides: TGCGCCAGCAGCTCGGACCCTTGGGAGGCCCAAAAGACCCAGTACTTC. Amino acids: CASSSDPWEAQKTQYF.

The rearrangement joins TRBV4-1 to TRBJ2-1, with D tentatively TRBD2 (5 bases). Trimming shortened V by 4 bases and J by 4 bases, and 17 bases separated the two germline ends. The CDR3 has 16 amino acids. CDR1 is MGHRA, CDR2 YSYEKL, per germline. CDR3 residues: CASSLPGWRLYNEQFF. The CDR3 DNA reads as TGCGCCAGCAGCCTCCCGGGGTGGCGGTTATACAATGAGCAGTTCTTC.

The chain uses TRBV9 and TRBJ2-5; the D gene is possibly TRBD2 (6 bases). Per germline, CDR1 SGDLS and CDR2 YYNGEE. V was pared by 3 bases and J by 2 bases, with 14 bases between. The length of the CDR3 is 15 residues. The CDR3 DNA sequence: TGTGCCAGCAGCGGGAGGGGATGGGGTCAAGAGACCCAGTACTTC. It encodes CASSGRGWGQETQYF.

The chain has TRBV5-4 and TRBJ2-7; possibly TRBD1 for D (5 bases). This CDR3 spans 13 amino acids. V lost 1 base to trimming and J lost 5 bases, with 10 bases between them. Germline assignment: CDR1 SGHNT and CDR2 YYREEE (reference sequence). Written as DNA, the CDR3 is TGTGCCAGCAGCTTGAATGGGGCGAACGAGCAGTACTTC. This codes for CASSLNGANEQYF.

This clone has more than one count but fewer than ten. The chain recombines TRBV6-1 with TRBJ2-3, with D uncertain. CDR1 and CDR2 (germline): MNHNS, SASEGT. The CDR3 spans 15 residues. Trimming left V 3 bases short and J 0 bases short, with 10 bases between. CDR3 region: CASSESWRSTDTQYF. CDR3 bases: TGTGCCAGCAGTGAGTCGTGGCGGAGCACAGATACGCAGTATTTT.

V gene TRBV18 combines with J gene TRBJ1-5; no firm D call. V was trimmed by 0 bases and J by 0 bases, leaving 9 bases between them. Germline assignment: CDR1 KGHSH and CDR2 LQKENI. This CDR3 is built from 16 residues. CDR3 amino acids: CASSPPGRNSNQPQHF. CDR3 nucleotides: TGTGCCAGCTCACCACCCGGGAGGAATAGCAATCAGCCCCAGCATTTT.

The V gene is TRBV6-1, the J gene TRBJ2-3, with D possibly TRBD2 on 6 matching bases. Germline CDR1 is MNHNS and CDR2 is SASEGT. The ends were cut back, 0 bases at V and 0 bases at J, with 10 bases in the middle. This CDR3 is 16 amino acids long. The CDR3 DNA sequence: TGTGCCAGCAGTGAAGCTCCGGGACTCAGCACAGATACGCAGTATTTT. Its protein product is CASSEAPGLSTDTQYF.

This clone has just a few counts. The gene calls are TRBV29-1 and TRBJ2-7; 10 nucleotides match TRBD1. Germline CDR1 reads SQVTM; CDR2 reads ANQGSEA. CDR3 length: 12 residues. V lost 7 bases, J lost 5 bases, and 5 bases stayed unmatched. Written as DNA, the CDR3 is TGCAGCGCCGGGACAGGGGTGCACGAGCAGTACTTC. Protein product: CSAGTGVHEQYF.

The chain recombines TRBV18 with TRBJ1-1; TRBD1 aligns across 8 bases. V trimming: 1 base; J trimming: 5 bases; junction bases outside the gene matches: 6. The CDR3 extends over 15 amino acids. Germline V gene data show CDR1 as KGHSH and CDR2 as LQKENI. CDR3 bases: TGTGCCAGCTCACCACGGCAGGGGGCGTGGACTGAAGCTTTCTTT. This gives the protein CASSPRQGAWTEAFF.

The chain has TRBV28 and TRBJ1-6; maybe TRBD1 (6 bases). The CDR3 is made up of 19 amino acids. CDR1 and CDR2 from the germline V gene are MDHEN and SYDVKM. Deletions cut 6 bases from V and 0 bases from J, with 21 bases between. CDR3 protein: CASSRKDSRTSSYNSPLHF. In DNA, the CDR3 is TGTGCCAGCAGCCGGAAGGACAGTAGGACGAGCTCCTATAATTCACCCCTCCACTTT.

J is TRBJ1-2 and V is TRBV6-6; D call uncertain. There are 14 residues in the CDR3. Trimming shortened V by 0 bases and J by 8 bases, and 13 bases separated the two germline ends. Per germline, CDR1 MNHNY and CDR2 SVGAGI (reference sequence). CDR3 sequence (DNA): TGTGCCAGCAGTTACTCGATGTCAGGAGGAGGCTACACCTTC. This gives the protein CASSYSMSGGGYTF.

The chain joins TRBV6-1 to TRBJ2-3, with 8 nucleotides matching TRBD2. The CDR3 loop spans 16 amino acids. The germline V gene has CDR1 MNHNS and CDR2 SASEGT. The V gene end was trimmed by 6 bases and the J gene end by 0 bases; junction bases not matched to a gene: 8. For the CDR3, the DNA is TGTGCCAGCAGGGAACCCGCGGGGGGAAGCACAGATACGCAGTATTTT. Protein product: CASREPAGGSTDTQYF.

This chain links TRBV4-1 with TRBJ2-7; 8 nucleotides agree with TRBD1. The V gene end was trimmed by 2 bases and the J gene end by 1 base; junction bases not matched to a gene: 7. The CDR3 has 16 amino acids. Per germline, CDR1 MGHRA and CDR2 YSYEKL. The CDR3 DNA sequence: TGCGCCAGCAGCCAATTTGCAGGACAGGGTTCCTACGAGCAGTACTTC. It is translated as CASSQFAGQGSYEQYF.

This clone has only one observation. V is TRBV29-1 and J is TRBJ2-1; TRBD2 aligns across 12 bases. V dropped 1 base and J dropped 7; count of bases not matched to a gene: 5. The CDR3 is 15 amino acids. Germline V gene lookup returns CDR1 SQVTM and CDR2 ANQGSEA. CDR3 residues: CSVEGLAGGKNEQFF. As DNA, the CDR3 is TGCAGCGTTGAAGGCCTAGCGGGGGGGAAGAATGAGCAGTTCTTC.

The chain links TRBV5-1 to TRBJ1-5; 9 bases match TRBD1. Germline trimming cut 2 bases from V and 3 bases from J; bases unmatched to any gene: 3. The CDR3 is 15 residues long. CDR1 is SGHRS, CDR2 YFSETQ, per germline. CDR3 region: CASSLTGGFNQPQHF. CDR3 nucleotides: TGCGCCAGCAGCTTAACAGGGGGCTTCAATCAGCCCCAGCATTTT.

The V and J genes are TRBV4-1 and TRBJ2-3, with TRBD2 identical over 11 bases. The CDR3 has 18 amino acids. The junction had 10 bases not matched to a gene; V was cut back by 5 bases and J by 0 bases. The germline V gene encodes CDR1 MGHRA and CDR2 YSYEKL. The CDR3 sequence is CASSFNPRTSGSTDTQYF. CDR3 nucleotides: TGCGCCAGCAGCTTTAATCCGAGGACTAGCGGGAGCACAGATACGCAGTATTTT.

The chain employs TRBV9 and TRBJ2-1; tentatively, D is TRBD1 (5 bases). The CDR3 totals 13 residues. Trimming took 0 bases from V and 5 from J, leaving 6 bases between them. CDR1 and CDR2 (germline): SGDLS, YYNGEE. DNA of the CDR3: TGTGCCAGCAGCGTAGAAGGGGACAATGAGCAGTTCTTC. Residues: CASSVEGDNEQFF. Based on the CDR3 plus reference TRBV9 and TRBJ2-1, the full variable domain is DSGVTQTPKHLITATGQRVTLRCSPRSGDLSVYWYQQSLDQGLQFLIQYYNGEERAKGNILERFSAQQFPDLHSELNLSSLELGDSALYFCASSVEGDNEQFFGPGTRLTVL.

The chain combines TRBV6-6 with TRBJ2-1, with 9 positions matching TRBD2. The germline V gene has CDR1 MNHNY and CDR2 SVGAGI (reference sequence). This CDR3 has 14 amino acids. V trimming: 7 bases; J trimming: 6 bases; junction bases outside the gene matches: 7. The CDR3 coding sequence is TGTGCCAGCAACATAGCGGGAGATTCCAATGAGCAGTTCTTC. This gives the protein CASNIAGDSNEQFF.

The CDR3 DNA is TGTGCCAGCAGCCAAGATTCCGAGGTCACTGAAGCTTTCTTT. This gives the protein CASSQDSEVTEAFF. The J gene is TRBJ1-1, the V gene TRBV4-2; D remains unclear. Germline lookup yields CDR1 LGHNA and CDR2 YNFKEQ. There are 14 residues in the CDR3. V was cut by 0 bases and J by 4 bases, with 9 bases left in between.

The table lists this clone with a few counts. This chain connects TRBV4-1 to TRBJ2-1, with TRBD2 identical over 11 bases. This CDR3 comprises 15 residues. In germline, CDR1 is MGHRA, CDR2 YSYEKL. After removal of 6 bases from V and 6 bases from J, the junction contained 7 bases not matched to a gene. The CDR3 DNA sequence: TGCGCCAGCAGTCCTCTAGCGGGAGGCCGCAATGAGCAGTTCTTC. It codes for CASSPLAGGRNEQFF.

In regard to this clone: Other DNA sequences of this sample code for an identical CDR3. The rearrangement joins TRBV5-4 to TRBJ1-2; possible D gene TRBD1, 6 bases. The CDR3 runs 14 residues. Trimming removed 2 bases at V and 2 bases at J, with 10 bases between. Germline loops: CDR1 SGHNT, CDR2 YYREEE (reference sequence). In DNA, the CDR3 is TGTGCCAGCAGCTTAGGTACAGGGAACTATGGCTACACCTTC. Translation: CASSLGTGNYGYTF.

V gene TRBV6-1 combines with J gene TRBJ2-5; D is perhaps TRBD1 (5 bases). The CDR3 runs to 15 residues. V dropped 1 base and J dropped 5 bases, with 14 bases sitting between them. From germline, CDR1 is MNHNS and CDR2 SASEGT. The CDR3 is CASSEGGTPAETQYF. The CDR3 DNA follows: TGTGCCAGCAGTGAAGGGGGCACCCCGGCGGAGACCCAGTACTTC.